These 23 T cell receptor beta chains came from one sample sequenced in a study of blood T cells in healthy people across ages. A J-beta primer mix and a sample-barcoded 5' primer were used in a second PCR of roughly 6 to 11 cycles. TCRdb re-called the 5' RACE reads through MiXCR, storing one row per CDR3 protein. This table has approximately 2,000,000 distinct CDR3 sequences, 39% appearing once. Sample: blood. Receptor source: a human donor in good health.

A few counts support this clonotype. This chain connects TRBV12-3 or TRBV12-4 to TRBJ2-1; a possible D gene is TRBD2 (7 bases). The CDR3 runs to 15 residues. The V end lost 0 bases, the J end lost 7 bases, and 13 bases lay between the germline ends. The CDR3, as DNA: TGTGCCAGCAGTTTAGCCGGGGGGCCTTGGAATGAGCAGTTCTTC. It translates to CASSLAGGPWNEQFF.

A remark on this clonotype: The junction shows a germline mismatch at one end, possibly a read error. The gene calls are TRBV15 and TRBJ1-4; the D gene is possibly TRBD1 (6 bases). The CDR3 sequence is 13 residues long. Germline V gene sequence: CDR1 LNHNV, CDR2 YYDKDF (reference sequence). The CDR3 DNA follows: TGTGTCACCAGTAGAGATCAACAGGGTTTTCAGTTTTTT. This sequence encodes CVTSRDQQGFQFF.

The table lists this clonotype with a few counts. The gene calls are TRBV15 and TRBJ2-7, with TRBD1 matching over 9 bases. Unmatched junction bases numbered 7, after V lost 4 bases and J lost 6 bases. CDR1 and CDR2 (germline): LNHNV, YYDKDF (reference sequence). The CDR3 runs to 14 residues. This CDR3 reads CATSTGTGLAEQYF. CDR3 DNA sequence: TGTGCCACCAGCACCGGGACAGGGTTAGCCGAGCAGTACTTC.

The chain recombines TRBV4-3 with TRBJ1-4, with D maybe TRBD1 (5 bases). Trimming cost V 1 base and J 1 base, with 19 bases left between them. Germline V gene data show CDR1 as LGHNA and CDR2 as YSLEER. There are 19 residues in the CDR3. CDR3 amino acids: CASSQVVAAGGKTNEKLFF. DNA for the CDR3: TGCGCCAGCAGCCAAGTCGTGGCGGCTGGGGGTAAAACTAATGAAAAACTGTTTTTT.

This chain joins TRBV24-1 and TRBJ2-1; TRBD2 is a possible D gene (5 bases). With 1 base removed from V and 5 bases from J, the gap between germline ends came to 14 bases. The CDR3 spans 16 residues. The germline V gene encodes CDR1 KGHDR and CDR2 SFDVKD. The DNA for the CDR3 is TGTGCCACCAGTGATTTTGGAGGACCCGGCGACAATGAGCAGTTCTTC. Amino acids: CATSDFGGPGDNEQFF.

The chain joins TRBV28 to TRBJ1-1, with no clear D. The germline CDR1 and CDR2 sequences are MDHEN and SYDVKM. Trimming pared 3 bases from V and 1 base from J, leaving 9 bases between. The CDR3 covers 14 residues. As DNA, the CDR3 is TGTGCCAGCAGTTTGAGTGGAAAGAACACTGAAGCTTTCTTT. Translating gives CASSLSGKNTEAFF.

V is TRBV7-2 and J is TRBJ2-7, with 11 bases identical to TRBD1. The CDR3 is 15 residues long. V lost 5 bases to trimming and J lost 4 bases; unmatched junction nucleotides: 7. Germline lookup yields CDR1 SGHTA and CDR2 FQGNSA. The CDR3 here is CASSTRTGGMYEQYF. CDR3 DNA: TGTGCCAGCAGCACCCGGACAGGGGGCATGTACGAGCAGTACTTC.

The V call is TRBV7-9, the J call TRBJ1-2; D is undetermined. V was trimmed by 0 bases and J by 7 bases, leaving 12 bases between them. The CDR3 spans 14 residues. Germline V gene lookup returns CDR1 SEHNR and CDR2 FQNEAQ (reference sequence). The CDR3 coding sequence is TGTGCCAGCAGCTTAGCCCCCGCCTCTGGTGGCTACACCTTC. Translation gives CASSLAPASGGYTF.

This chain connects TRBV7-2 to TRBJ1-4, with a weak D call TRBD1 (5 bases). The CDR3 is 15 amino acids. Per germline, CDR1 SGHTA and CDR2 FQGNSA. Between the trimmed V and J ends, which lost 2 bases and 5 bases, there was a span of 12 bases. In DNA form, the CDR3 reads TGTGCCAGCAGCTTAAGGGGCAGAAGAAATGAAAAACTGTTTTTT. Its protein is CASSLRGRRNEKLFF.

The chain carries TRBV5-6 and TRBJ2-1; 7 bases line up with TRBD1. The germline V gene encodes CDR1 SGHDT and CDR2 YYEEEE. This CDR3 region has 16 residues. J gave up 4 bases and V 3 bases, and 10 bases lay outside the gene matches. In DNA form, the CDR3 reads TGTGCCAGCAGCTATGGACAGGCCCACTATTACAATGAGCAGTTCTTC. Translating it yields CASSYGQAHYYNEQFF.

In regard to this clonotype: One junction end does not reproduce the germline sequence, and a read error may be involved. The CDR3 bases are TGTGCCGGCAGTCCCCGACCCCACGAGCAGTACTTC. Residues: CAGSPRPHEQYF. This chain joins TRBV12-3 or TRBV12-4 and TRBJ2-7, with D uncertain. The CDR3 length is 12 residues.

This sequence joins TRBV29-1 and TRBJ2-3; 8 bases match TRBD1. The CDR3 runs to 14 residues. Germline CDR1 and CDR2: SQVTM and ANQGSEA. The J segment lost 3 bases and the V segment lost 5 bases, leaving 7 bases of the junction unmatched. DNA for the CDR3: TGCAGCGTTACAGCAGGGGGCGGAACAGATACGCAGTATTTT. The encoded protein is CSVTAGGGTDTQYF.

The chain has TRBV25-1 and TRBJ1-6, with D possibly matching TRBD1 (5 bases). The CDR3 runs to 13 residues. Between the trimmed V and J ends, which lost 7 bases and 7 bases, there was a span of 11 bases. Looked up from germline, CDR1 is MGHDK and CDR2 is SYGVNS. The CDR3 DNA sequence: TGTGCCAGCAAGACAGTTGGAAATTCACCCCTCCACTTT. Encoded protein: CASKTVGNSPLHF. Drawing the rest from reference TRBV25-1 and TRBJ1-6, the complete variable domain is EADIYQTPRYLVIGTGKKITLECSQTMGHDKMYWYQQDPGMELHLIHYSYGVNSTEKGDLSSESTVSRIRTEHFPLTLESARPSHTSQYLCASKTVGNSPLHFGNGTRLTVT.

This clonotype was detected only a few times. This rearrangement joins TRBV6-2 or TRBV6-3 to TRBJ2-1; TRBD1 matches at 7 bases. Losses at the gene ends were 6 bases for V and 8 bases for J; bases not matched to a gene: 7. CDR3 length: 13 amino acids. Germline loops: CDR1 MNHEY, CDR2 SVGEGT. CDR3 loop: CASRDRIYHEQFF. The CDR3 coding sequence is TGTGCCAGCAGGGACAGGATTTATCATGAGCAGTTCTTC.

The chain recombines TRBV12-3 or TRBV12-4 with TRBJ2-7, with 7 positions matching TRBD1. The length of the CDR3 is 15 residues. The V and J ends lost 3 bases and 4 bases, in that order; junction bases with no gene match: 9. CDR3 protein: CASSFLGRGSYEQYF. The CDR3 coding sequence is TGTGCCAGCAGTTTTTTGGGCAGGGGGAGTTACGAGCAGTACTTC.

V and J are TRBV11-3 and TRBJ2-1; D unclear. The germline gives CDR1 SGHNT, CDR2 YENEEA. With 1 base removed from V and 12 bases from J, the gap between germline ends came to 16 bases. This CDR3 region has 14 residues. The CDR3, as DNA: TGTGCCAGCAGCTTAGTATCGATGGGAAACGGGCAGTTCTTC. This encodes CASSLVSMGNGQFF.

This clonotype has a handful of counts. The gene calls are TRBV2 and TRBJ2-2, with TRBD2 matching 8 bases. CDR3 length: 15 amino acids. CDR1 and CDR2 (germline): SNHLY, FYNNEI. Losses at the gene ends were 6 bases for V and 3 bases for J; bases not matched to a gene: 6. The CDR3 DNA reads as TGTGCCAGCAGCCAGACTAGCGCGGACACCGGGGAGCTGTTTTTT. This translates into CASSQTSADTGELFF.

This CDR3 is CASSSDRGAGELFF. Here the CDR3 DNA reads TGTGCCAGCAGCTCGGACAGGGGCGCCGGGGAGCTGTTTTTT. This chain uses TRBV7-8 with TRBJ2-2; 9 nucleotides match TRBD1. The ends lost 4 bases at V and 6 bases at J; junction bases unmatched: 3. The CDR3 covers 14 residues. Germline loops: CDR1 SGHVS, CDR2 FQNEAQ.

This chain connects TRBV29-1 to TRBJ1-1; 7 bases agree with TRBD1. The CDR3 spans 13 residues. CDR1 SQVTM and CDR2 ANQGSEA come from the germline V gene. CDR3 region: CCAQGRMSTEAFF. In DNA, the CDR3 is TGCTGCGCACAGGGGAGGATGAGCACTGAAGCTTTCTTT.

The table lists this clonotype with a few counts. The chain carries TRBV6-2 or TRBV6-3 and TRBJ2-3; D possibly corresponds to TRBD2 (6 bases). Germline assignment: CDR1 MNHEY and CDR2 SVGEGT. The CDR3 spans 12 residues. The ends were cut back, 8 bases at V and 2 bases at J, with 8 bases in the middle. The CDR3 DNA sequence: TGTGCCAGCGCGGGGCCCACAGATACGCAGTATTTT. It yields the protein CASAGPTDTQYF.

This clonotype was detected once. The V call is TRBV11-3, the J call TRBJ2-3; 7 bases are shared with TRBD2. CDR1 and CDR2 (germline): SGHNT, YENEEA. The V gene end was trimmed by 5 bases and the J gene end by 2 bases; junction bases not matched to a gene: 7. The CDR3 loop spans 15 amino acids. The CDR3 loop is CASSRRGGFTDTQYF. The CDR3 region has the DNA TGTGCCAGCAGCCGACGCGGGGGATTCACAGATACGCAGTATTTT.

The V and J genes are TRBV12-3 or TRBV12-4 and TRBJ1-1; D might be TRBD1 (5 bases). The V gene lost 2 bases and the J gene lost 5 bases, with 18 bases spanning the gap. This CDR3 has 16 amino acids. CDR3 DNA sequence: TGTGCCAGCAGTTTAATGGCGGGGGTGCGGGGTACTGAAGCTTTCTTT. Its translation is CASSLMAGVRGTEAFF.

The CDR3 bases are TGCAGTGCTAGACCAGGACTAGCGGGGGCAGATACGCAGTATTTT. Residues: CSARPGLAGADTQYF. The chain has TRBV20-1 and TRBJ2-3; TRBD2 matches 13 bases. This CDR3 comprises 15 residues. V shed 2 bases and J 4 bases; nucleotides not matched to a gene: 3. Germline CDR1 DFQATT, CDR2 SNEGSKA (reference sequence).